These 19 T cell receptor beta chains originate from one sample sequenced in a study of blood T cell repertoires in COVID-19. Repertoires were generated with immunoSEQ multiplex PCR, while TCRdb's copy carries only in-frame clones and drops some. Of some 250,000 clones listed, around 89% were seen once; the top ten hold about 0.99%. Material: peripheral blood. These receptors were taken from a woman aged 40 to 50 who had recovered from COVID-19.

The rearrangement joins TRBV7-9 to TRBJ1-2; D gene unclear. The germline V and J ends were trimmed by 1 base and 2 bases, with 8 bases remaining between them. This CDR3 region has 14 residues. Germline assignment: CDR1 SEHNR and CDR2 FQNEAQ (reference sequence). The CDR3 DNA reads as TGTGCCAGCAGCTTAGTAGGCAGGAACTATGGCTACACCTTC. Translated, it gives CASSLVGRNYGYTF.

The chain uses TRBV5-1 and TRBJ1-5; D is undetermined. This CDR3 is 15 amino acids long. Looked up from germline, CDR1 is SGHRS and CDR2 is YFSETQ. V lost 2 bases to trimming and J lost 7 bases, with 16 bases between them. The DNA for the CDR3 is TGCGCCAGCAGCTTAGTCGGGTCAGCAAGCCAGCCCCAGCATTTT. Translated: CASSLVGSASQPQHF. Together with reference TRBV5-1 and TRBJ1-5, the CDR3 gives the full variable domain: KAGVTQTPRYLIKTRGQQVTLSCSPISGHRSVSWYQQTPGQGLQFLFEYFSETQRNKGNFPGRFSGRQFSNSRSEMNVSTLELGDSALYLCASSLVGSASQPQHFGDGTRLSIL.

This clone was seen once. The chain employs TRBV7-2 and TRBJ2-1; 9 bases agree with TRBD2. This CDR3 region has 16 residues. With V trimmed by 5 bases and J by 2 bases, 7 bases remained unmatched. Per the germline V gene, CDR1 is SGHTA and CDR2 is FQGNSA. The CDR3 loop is CASSPGGGGAYNEQFF. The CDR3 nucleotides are TGTGCCAGCAGCCCAGGTGGCGGGGGGGCCTACAATGAGCAGTTCTTC.

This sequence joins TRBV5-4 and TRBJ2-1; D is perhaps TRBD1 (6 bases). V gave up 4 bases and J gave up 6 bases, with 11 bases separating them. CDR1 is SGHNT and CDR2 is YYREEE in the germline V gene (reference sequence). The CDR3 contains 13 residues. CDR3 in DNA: TGTGCCAGCAGCCAGACAGGCCCCAATGAGCAGTTCTTC. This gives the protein CASSQTGPNEQFF.

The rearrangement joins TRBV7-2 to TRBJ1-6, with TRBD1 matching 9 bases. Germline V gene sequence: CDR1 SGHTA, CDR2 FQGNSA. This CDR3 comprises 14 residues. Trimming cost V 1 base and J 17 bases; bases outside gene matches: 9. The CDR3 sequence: CASSLVRGQGRFHF. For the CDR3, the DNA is TGTGCCAGCAGCTTAGTCAGGGGACAGGGTCGTTTCCACTTT. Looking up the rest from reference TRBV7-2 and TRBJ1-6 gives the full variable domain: GAGVSQSPSNKVTEKGKDVELRCDPISGHTALYWYRQSLGQGLEFLIYFQGNSAPDKSGLPSDRFSAERTGGSVSTLTIQRTQQEDSAVYLCASSLVRGQGRFHFGNGTRLTVT.

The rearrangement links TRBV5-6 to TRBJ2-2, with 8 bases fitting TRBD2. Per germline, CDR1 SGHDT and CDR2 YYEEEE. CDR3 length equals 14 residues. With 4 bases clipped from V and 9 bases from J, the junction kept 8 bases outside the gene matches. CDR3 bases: TGTGCCAGCAGCGTACCGGGGGGGTCCAGGGAGCTGTTTTTT. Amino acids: CASSVPGGSRELFF. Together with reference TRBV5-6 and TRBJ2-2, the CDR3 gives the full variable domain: DAGVTQSPTHLIKTRGQQVTLRCSPKSGHDTVSWYQQALGQGPQFIFQYYEEEERQRGNFPDRFSGHQFPNYSSELNVNALLLGDSALYLCASSVPGGSRELFFGEGSRLTVL.

CDR3 loop: CASSGGASGHRYF. CDR3 DNA: TGTGCCAGCAGCGGAGGTGCTAGCGGACACAGGTACTTC. The genes are TRBV7-2 and TRBJ2-4; 7 positions agree with TRBD2. V shed 5 bases, J shed 15 bases, and the junction held 13 bases outside the gene matches. The CDR3 contains 13 residues. The V gene's germline CDR1 is SGHTA and CDR2 FQGNSA.

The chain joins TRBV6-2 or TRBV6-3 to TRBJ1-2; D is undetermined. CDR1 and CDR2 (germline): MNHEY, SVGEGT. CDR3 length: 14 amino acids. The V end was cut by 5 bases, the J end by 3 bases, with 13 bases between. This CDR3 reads CASSQEDTYYGYTF. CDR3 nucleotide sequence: TGTGCCAGCAGTCAGGAAGACACCTACTATGGCTACACCTTC.

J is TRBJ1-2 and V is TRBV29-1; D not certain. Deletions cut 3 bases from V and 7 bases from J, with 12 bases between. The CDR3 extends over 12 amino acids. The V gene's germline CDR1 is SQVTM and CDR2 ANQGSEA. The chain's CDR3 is CSVDPEGAGYTF. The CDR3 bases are TGCAGCGTTGACCCCGAGGGTGCTGGCTACACCTTC.

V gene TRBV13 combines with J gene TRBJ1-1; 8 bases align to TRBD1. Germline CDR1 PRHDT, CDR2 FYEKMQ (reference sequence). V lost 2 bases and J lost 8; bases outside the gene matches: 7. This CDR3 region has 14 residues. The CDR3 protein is CASSLRTGLGEAFF. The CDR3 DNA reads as TGTGCCAGCAGCTTAAGGACAGGGCTTGGAGAAGCTTTCTTT.

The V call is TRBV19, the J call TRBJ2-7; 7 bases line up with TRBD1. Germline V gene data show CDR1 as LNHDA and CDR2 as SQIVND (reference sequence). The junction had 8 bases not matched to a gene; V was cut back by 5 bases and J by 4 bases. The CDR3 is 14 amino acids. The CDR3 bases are TGTGCCAGTAGTGCAGGGGGTATGGCTTACGAGCAGTACTTC. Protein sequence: CASSAGGMAYEQYF.

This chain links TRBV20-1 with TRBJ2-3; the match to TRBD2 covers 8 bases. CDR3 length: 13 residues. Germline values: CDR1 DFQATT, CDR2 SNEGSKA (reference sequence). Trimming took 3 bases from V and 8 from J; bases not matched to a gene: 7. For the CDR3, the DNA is TGCAGTGCTAGTCTCGGGACTAGTGTTACGCAGTATTTT. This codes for CSASLGTSVTQYF.

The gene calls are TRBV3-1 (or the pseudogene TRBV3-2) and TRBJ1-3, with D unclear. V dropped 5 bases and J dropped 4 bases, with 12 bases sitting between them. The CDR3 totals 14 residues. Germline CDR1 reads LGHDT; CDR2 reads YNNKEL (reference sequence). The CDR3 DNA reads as TGTGCCAGCAGCGCCCGCTCGGGGGGAAACACCATATATTTT. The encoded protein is CASSARSGGNTIYF.

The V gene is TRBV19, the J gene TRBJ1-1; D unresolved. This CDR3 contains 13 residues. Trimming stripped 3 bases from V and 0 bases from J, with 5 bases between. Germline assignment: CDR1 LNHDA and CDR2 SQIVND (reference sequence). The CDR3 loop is CASSMRVNTEAFF. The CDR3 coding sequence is TGTGCCAGTAGTATGAGGGTGAACACTGAAGCTTTCTTT. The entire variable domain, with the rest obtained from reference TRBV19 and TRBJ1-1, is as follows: DGGITQSPKYLFRKEGQNVTLSCEQNLNHDAMYWYRQDPGQGLRLIYYSQIVNDFQKGDIAEGYSVSREKKESFPLTVTSAQKNPTAFYLCASSMRVNTEAFFGQGTRLTVV.

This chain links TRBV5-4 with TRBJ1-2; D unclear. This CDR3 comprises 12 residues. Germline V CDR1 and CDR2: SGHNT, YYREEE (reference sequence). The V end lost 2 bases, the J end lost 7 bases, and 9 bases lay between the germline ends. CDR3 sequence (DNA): TGTGCCAGCAGCTTCTCCCCGGGTGGCTACACCTTC. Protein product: CASSFSPGGYTF.

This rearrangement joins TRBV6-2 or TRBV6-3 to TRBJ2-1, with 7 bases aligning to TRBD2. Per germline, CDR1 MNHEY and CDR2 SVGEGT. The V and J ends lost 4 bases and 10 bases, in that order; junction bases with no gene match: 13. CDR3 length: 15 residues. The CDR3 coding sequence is TGTGCCAGCAGTTCCGCCGGGACTACTACAATGGAGCAGTTCTTC. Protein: CASSSAGTTTMEQFF.

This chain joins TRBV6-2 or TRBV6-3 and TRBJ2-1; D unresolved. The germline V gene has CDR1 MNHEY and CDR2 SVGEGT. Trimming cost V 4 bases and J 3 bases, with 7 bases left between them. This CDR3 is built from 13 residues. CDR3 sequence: CASSFYYYNEQFF. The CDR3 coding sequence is TGTGCCAGCAGTTTCTACTACTACAATGAGCAGTTCTTC.

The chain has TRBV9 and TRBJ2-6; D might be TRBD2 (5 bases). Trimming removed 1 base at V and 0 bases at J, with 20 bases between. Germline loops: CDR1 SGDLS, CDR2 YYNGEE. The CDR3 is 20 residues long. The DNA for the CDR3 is TGTGCCAGCAGCGTATCTCTAGCCCTGAGACCGACCTCTGGGGCCAACGTCCTGACTTTC. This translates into CASSVSLALRPTSGANVLTF. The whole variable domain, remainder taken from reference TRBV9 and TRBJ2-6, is DSGVTQTPKHLITATGQRVTLRCSPRSGDLSVYWYQQSLDQGLQFLIQYYNGEERAKGNILERFSAQQFPDLHSELNLSSLELGDSALYFCASSVSLALRPTSGANVLTFGAGSRLTVL.

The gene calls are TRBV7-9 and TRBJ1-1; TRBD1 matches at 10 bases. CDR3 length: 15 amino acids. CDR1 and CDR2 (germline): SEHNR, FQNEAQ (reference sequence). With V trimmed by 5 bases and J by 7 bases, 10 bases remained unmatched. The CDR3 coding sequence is TGTGCCAGCAGCGAAACCGACAGGGGGCGGAATGAAGCTTTCTTT. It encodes CASSETDRGRNEAFF.